This TCR beta chain came from a study of identical twins. General study results and limits: The more abundant beta clonotypes in cord blood had fewer insertions, and memory repertoires did not show this. Alpha sequences that were out-of-frame and twin-shared showed an excess of low generation probability.

MiXCR, applied by TCRdb to the 5' RACE reads, yields one record per CDR3 protein. The repertoire includes 250,000 to 350,000 distinct CDR3 sequences, over 8.5% of them detected once, and roughly 6.8% sits in the top ten. Every one of the donors was a healthy Caucasian. CDR1 and CDR2 from the germline V gene are SGHVS and FQNEAQ. This CDR3 contains 15 residues. Between the trimmed V and J ends, which lost 5 bases and 0 bases, there was a span of 10 bases. This clonotype occurred a few times. The antigen is unknown. These data were also filed under a second study, of yellow fever vaccine responses in identical twins.

This chain connects TRBV7-8 to TRBJ2-2; TRBD1 is a possible D gene (5 bases). Sequencing input: CD8+ T cells sorted from blood. This receptor was obtained from a young woman in good health. DNA for the CDR3: TGTGCCAGCAGCGCGGAGACAGCGAACACCGGGGAGCTGTTTTTT. The encoded protein is CASSAETANTGELFF.